The clone carrying this TCR beta chain was seen a few times. The sample comes from a study of identical twins. TCRdb re-called the 5' RACE reads through MiXCR, storing one row per CDR3 protein. Of 200,000 to 250,000 distinct CDR3 sequences listed, 5% to 7% were seen once; the top ten hold 14% to 15%. This sample also belongs to another study, concerning T cells expressing NK-cell markers.

The sequence was collected from a woman younger than 30 in good health. The specimen was CD8+ T cells sorted from blood.

CDR3 sequence reads: CASSSQTTSGRHEQFF. The DNA of the CDR3 is TGTGCCAGCAGCTCCCAGACGACTAGCGGGAGACATGAGCAGTTCTTC. The V call is TRBV9, the J call TRBJ2-1, with 12 bases aligning to TRBD2. The CDR3 runs 16 residues. V lost 4 bases to trimming and J lost 8 bases; unmatched junction nucleotides: 10. Germline V gene data show CDR1 as SGDLS and CDR2 as YYNGEE.